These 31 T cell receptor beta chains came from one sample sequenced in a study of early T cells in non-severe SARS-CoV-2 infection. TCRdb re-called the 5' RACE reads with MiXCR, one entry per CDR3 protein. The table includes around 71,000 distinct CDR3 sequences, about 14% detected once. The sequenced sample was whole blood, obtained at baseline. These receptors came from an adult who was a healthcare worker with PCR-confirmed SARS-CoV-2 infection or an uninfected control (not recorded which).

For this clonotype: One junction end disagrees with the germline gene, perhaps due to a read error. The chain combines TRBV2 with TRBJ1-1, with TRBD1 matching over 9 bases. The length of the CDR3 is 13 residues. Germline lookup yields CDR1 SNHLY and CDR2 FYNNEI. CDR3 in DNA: TGTGCCAGCAGTGGACAGGGGGGGACTGAAGTTTTCTTT. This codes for CASSGQGGTEVFF.

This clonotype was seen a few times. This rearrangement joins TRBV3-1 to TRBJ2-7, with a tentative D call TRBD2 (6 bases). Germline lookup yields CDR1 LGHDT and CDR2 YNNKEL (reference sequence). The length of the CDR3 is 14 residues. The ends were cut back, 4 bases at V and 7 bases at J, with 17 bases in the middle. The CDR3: CASSPGTRREEQYF. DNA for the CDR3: TGTGCCAGCAGCCCCGGGACCAGGAGGGAGGAGCAGTACTTC.

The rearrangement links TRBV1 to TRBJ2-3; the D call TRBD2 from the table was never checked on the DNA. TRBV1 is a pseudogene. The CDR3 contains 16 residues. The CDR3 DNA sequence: TGCACCAGCAGCGGAACTAGCGGGATGGTCGCAGATACGCAGTATTTT. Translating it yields CTSSGTSGMVADTQYF.

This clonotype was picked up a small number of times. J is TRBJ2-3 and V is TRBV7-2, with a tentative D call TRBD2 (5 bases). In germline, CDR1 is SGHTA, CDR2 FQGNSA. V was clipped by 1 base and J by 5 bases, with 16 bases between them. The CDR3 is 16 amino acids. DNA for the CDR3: TGTGCCAGCAGCTTAGAAGAGTTTAGAGGAGGAGATACGCAGTATTTT. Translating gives CASSLEEFRGGDTQYF.

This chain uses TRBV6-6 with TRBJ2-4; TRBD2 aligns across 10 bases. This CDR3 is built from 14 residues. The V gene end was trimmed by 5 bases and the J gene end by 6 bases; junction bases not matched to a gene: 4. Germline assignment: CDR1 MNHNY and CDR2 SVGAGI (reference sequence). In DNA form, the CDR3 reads TGTGCCAGCAGTGCTAGCGGGAGAGCAAACATTCAGTACTTC. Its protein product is CASSASGRANIQYF.

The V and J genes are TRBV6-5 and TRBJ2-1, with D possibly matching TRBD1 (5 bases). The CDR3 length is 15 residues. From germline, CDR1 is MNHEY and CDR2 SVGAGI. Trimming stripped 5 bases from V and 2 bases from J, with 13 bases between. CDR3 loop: CASSPRVAAYNEQFF. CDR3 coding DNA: TGTGCCAGCAGTCCCAGGGTGGCGGCCTACAATGAGCAGTTCTTC.

CDR3 sequence (DNA): TGTGCCAGCAGCGTAACAGGGGGCAGGGAGCAGTACTTC. The encoded protein is CASSVTGGREQYF. V usage is TRBV7-6 and J usage is TRBJ2-7, with 9 positions matching TRBD1. The CDR3 is made up of 13 amino acids. J lost 7 bases, V lost 5 bases, and 6 bases had no gene match. In germline, CDR1 is SGHVS, CDR2 FNYEAQ. The variable domain in full, with the rest retrieved from reference TRBV7-6 and TRBJ2-7, is GAGVSQSPRYKVTKRGQDVALRCDPISGHVSLYWYRQALGQGPEFLTYFNYEAQQDKSGLPNDRFSAERPEGSISTLTIQRTEQRDSAMYRCASSVTGGREQYFGPGTRLTVT.

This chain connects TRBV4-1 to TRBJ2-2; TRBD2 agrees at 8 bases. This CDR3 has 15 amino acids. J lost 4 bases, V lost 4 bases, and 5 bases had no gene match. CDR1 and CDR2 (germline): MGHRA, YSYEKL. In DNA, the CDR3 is TGCGCCAGCAGCCTCGGGACTAGTGCCACCGGGGAGCTGTTTTTT. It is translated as CASSLGTSATGELFF.

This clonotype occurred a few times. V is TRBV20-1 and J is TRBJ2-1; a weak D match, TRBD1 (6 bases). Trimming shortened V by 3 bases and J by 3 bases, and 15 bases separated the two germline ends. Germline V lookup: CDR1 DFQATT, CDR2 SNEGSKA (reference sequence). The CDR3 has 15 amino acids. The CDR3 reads CSASGGRGRYNEQFF. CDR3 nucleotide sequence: TGCAGTGCTAGCGGAGGCAGGGGCCGCTACAATGAGCAGTTCTTC.

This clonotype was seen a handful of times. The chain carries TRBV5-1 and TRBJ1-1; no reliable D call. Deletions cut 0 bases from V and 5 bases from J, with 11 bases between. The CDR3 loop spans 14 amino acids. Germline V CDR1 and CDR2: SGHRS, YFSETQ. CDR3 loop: CASSLARLGTEAFF. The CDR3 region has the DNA TGCGCCAGCAGCTTGGCTAGGTTGGGGACTGAAGCTTTCTTT.

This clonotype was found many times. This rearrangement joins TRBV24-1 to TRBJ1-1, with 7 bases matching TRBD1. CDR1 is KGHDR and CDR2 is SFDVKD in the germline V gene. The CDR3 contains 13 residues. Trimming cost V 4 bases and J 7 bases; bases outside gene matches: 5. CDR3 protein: CATSDSTGYEAFF. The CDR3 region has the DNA TGTGCCACCAGTGACTCGACAGGGTATGAAGCTTTCTTT.

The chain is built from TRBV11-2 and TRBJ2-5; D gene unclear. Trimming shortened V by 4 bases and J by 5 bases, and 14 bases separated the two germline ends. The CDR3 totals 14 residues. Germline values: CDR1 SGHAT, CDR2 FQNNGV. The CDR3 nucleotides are TGTGCCAGCAGCTCCAAACCTACATGGGAGACCCAGTACTTC. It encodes CASSSKPTWETQYF. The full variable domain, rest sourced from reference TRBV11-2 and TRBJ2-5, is EAGVAQSPRYKIIEKRQSVAFWCNPISGHATLYWYQQILGQGPKLLIQFQNNGVVDDSQLPKDRFSAERLKGVDSTLKIQPAKLEDSAVYLCASSSKPTWETQYFGPGTRLLVL.

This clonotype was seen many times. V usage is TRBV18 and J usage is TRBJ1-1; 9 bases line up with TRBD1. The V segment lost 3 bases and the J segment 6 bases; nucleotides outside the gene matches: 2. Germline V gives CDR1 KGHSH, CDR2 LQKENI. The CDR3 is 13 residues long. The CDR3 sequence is CASSPGTGPEAFF. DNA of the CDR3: TGTGCCAGCTCACCCGGGACAGGGCCTGAAGCTTTCTTT. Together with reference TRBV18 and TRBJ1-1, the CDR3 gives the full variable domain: NAGVMQNPRHLVRRRGQEARLRCSPMKGHSHVYWYRQLPEEGLKFMVYLQKENIIDESGMPKERFSAEFPKEGPSILRIQQVVRGDSAAYFCASSPGTGPEAFFGQGTRLTVV.

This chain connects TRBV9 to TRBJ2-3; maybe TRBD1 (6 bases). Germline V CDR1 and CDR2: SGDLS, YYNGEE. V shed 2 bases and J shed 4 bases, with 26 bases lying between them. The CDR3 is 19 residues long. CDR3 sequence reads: CASSVGAGTRRFRADTQYF. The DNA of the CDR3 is TGTGCCAGCAGCGTTGGGGCCGGGACAAGGAGGTTTCGGGCAGATACGCAGTATTTT.

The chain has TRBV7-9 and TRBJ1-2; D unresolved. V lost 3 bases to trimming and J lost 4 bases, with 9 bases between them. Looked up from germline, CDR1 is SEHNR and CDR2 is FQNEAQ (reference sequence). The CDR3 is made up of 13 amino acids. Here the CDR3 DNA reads TGTGCCAGCAGCTTGAACGCCCTCTATGGCTACACCTTC. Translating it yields CASSLNALYGYTF.

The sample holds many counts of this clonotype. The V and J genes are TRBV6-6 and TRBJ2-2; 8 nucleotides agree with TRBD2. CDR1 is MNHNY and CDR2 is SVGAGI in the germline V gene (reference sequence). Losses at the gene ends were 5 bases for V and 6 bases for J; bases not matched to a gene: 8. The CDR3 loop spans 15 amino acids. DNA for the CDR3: TGTGCCAGCAGTGTCGGGGGGGGCAGGTCCGGGGAGCTGTTTTTT. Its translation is CASSVGGGRSGELFF.

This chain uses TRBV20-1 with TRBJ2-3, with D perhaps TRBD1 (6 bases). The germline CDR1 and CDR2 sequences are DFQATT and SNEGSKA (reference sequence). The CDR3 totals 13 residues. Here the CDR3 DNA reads TGCAGCACAACAGGGTTGGGAACAGATACGCAGTATTTT. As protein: CSTTGLGTDTQYF.

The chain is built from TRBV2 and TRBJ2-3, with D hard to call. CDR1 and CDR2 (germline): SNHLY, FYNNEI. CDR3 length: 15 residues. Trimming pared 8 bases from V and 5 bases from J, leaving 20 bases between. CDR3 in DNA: TGTGCCAGCTCGGCCGACACCGGCGGCCAAGATACGCAGTATTTT. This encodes CASSADTGGQDTQYF.

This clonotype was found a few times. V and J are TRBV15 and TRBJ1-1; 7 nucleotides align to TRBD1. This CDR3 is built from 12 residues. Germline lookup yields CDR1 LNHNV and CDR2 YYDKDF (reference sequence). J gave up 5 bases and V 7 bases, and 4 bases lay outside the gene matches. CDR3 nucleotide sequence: TGTGCCACCAATAGGGACAGAACTGAAGCTTTCTTT. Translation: CATNRDRTEAFF.

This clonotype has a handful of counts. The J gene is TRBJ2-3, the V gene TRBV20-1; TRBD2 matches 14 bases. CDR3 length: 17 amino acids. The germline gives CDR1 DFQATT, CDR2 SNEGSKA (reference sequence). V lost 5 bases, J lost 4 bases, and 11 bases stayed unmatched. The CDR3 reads CSAWTSGRSRSPDTQYF. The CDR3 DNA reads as TGCAGTGCTTGGACTAGCGGGAGGTCCAGGTCCCCAGATACGCAGTATTTT.

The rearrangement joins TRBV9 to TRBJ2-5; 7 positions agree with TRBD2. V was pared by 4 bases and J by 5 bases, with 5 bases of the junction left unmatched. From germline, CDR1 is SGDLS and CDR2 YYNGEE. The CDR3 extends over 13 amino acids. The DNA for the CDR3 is TGTGCCAGCAGCCGACTAGCCGGGGAGACCCAGTACTTC. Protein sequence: CASSRLAGETQYF.

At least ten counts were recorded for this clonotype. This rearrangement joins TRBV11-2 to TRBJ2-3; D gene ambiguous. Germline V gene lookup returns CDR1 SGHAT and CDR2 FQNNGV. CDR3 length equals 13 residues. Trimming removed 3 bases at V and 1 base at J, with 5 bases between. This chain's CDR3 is CASSLAGTDTQYF. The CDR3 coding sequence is TGTGCCAGCAGCTTGGCAGGCACAGATACGCAGTATTTT.

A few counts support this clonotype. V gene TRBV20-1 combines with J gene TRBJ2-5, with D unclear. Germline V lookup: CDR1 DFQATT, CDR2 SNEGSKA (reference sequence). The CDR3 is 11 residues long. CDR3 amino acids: CSPRPLKTQYF. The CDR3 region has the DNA TGCTCCCCCCGGCCCTTGAAGACCCAGTACTTC.

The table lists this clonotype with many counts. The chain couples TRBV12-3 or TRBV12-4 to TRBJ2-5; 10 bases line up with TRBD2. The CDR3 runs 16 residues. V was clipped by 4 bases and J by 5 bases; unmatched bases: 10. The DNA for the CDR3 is TGTGCCAGCAGTTCTGGGACTAGCGTTCGGTGGGAGACCCAGTACTTC. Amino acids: CASSSGTSVRWETQYF.

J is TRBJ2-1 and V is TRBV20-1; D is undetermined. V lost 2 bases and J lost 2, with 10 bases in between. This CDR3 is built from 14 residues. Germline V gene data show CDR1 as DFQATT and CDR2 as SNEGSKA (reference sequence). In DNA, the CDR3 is TGCAGTGCTAGAAGGCTAGGAGCCTACAATGAGCAGTTCTTC. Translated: CSARRLGAYNEQFF.

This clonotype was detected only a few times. The CDR3 sequence is CASSLSGSVTEAFF. As DNA, the CDR3 is TGTGCCAGCAGCTTATCTGGGTCTGTCACTGAAGCTTTCTTT. This rearrangement joins TRBV7-6 to TRBJ1-1; no clear D. The CDR3 totals 14 residues. Germline V gives CDR1 SGHVS, CDR2 FNYEAQ. V was clipped by 2 bases and J by 4 bases, with 11 bases between them.

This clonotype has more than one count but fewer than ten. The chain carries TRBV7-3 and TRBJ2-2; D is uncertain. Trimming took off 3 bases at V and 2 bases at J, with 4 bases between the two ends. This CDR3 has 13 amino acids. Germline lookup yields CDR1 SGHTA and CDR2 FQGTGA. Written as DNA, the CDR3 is TGTGCCAGCAGCTTCCCCAACACCGGGGAGCTGTTTTTT. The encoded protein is CASSFPNTGELFF.

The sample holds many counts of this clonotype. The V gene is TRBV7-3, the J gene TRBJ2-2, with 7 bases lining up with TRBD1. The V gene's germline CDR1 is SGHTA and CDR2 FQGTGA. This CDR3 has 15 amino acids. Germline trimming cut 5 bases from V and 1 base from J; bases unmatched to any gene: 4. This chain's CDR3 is CASSPGQVNTGELFF. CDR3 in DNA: TGTGCCAGCAGCCCTGGACAGGTGAACACCGGGGAGCTGTTTTTT.

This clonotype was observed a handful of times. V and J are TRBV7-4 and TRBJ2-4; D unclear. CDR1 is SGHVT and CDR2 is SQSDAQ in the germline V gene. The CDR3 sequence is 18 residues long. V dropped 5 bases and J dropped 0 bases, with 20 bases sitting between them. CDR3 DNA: TGTGCCAGCAGCCCCCATCGTTCGGCCGGCCTAGCCAAAAACATTCAGTACTTC. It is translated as CASSPHRSAGLAKNIQYF.

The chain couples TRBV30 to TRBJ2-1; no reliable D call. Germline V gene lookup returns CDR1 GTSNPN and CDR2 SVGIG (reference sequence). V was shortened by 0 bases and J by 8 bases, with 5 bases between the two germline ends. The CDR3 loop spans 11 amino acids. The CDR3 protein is CAWSVLHEQFF. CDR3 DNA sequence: TGTGCCTGGAGTGTATTGCATGAGCAGTTCTTC.

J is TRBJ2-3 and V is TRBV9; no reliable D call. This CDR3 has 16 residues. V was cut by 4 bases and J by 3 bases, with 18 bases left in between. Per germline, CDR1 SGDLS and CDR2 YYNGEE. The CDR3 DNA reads TGTGCCAGCAGCCCCTCGCTTGCGTCTGGGACAGATACGCAGTATTTT. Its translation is CASSPSLASGTDTQYF.